The clone carrying this T cell receptor beta chain was picked up a small number of times. Its target is not known. The data originate from a study of identifying expanded T cells in peripheral blood. Study-level results: Across healthy donors, higher total template counts meant significantly greater roughly two-week count variance. Approximately 1.1 clones differed between technical replicates, versus around 16 and 19 over time.

Collection occurred without any documented infections or immune events in donors. Assay: immunoSEQ multiplex PCR; the TCRdb copy retains only in-frame clones and omits some. The repertoire holds 65,000 to 95,000 clones, with approximately 90% as singletons. The V gene end was trimmed by 2 bases and the J gene end by 7 bases; junction bases not matched to a gene: 6. CDR1 and CDR2 (germline): SGHTA, FQGNSA. This CDR3 spans 14 amino acids. The sample comprised blood. The V gene is TRBV7-2, the J gene TRBJ2-5, with TRBD2 matching 8 bases. The origin of this receptor is a person aged 18-70 years in good health. The CDR3 nucleotides read TGTGCCAGCAGCTTACATGTCGCGGGGGGGACCCAGTACTTC. It specifies CASSLHVAGGTQYF.